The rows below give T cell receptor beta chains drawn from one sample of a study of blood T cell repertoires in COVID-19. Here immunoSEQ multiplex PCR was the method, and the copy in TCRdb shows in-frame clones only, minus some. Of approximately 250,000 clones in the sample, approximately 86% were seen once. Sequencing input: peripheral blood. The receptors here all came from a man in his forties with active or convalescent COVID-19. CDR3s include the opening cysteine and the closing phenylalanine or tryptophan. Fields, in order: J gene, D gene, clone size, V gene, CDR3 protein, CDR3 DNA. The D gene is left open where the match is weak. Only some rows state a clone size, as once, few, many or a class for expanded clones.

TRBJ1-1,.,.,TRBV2,CASSVQVEAFF,TGTGCCAGCAGTGTCCAGGTTGAAGCTTTCTTT
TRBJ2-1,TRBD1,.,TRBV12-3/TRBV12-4,CASGQGAGEQFF,TGTGCCAGCGGTCAGGGGGCCGGTGAGCAGTTCTTC
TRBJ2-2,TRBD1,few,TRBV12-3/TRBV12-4,CASTAGGTGELFF,TGTGCCAGCACCGCAGGGGGCACCGGGGAGCTGTTTTTT
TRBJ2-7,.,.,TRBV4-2,CASSPGTHLYEQYF,TGTGCCAGCAGCCCCGGGACTCACCTCTACGAGCAGTACTTC
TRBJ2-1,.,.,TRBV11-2,CASSLAGLYYNEQFF,TGTGCCAGCAGCTTAGCCGGTCTATACTACAATGAGCAGTTCTTC
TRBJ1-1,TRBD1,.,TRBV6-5,CASSYGDRESAFF,TGTGCCAGCAGTTACGGGGACAGGGAGTCGGCTTTCTTT
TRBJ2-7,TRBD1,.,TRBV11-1,CASSAGQGGSYEQYF,TGTGCCAGCAGCGCGGGACAGGGCGGCTCCTACGAGCAGTACTTC
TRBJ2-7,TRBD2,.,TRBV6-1,CASSEIAGYEQYF,TGTGCCAGCAGTGAAATAGCGGGATACGAGCAGTACTTC
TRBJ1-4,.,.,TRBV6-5,CASQWTRANEKLFF,TGTGCCAGCCAGTGGACAAGGGCTAATGAAAAACTGTTTTTT
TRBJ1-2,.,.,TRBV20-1,CSASRGGRRGYTF,TGCAGTGCTAGTCGGGGGGGGCGCAGAGGCTACACCTTC
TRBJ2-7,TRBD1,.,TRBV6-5,CASRATGGSYEQYF,TGTGCCAGCAGGGCGACAGGGGGTTCCTACGAGCAGTACTTC
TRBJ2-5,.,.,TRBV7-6,CASSLPSGGQETQYF,TGTGCCAGCAGCTTACCGAGCGGCGGACAAGAGACCCAGTACTTC
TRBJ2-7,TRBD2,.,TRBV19,CASRTGTSGTYEQYF,TGTGCCAGTAGAACCGGGACTAGCGGGACCTACGAGCAGTACTTC
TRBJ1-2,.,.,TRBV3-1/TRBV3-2,CASSLQGTDYGYTF,TGTGCCAGCAGCCTACAGGGTACCGATTATGGCTACACCTTC
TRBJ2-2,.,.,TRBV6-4,CASSVSVNTGELFF,TGTGCCAGCAGTGTTAGCGTCAACACCGGGGAGCTGTTTTTT
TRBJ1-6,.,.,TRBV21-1,CASSAPDRGSSYSYNSPLHF,TGTGCCAGCAGCGCGCCGGACAGAGGATCTAGCTATAGCTATAATTCACCCCTCCACTTT
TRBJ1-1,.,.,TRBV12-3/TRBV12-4,CASSSQGDTEAFF,TGTGCCAGCAGTTCGCAAGGAGACACTGAAGCTTTCTTT
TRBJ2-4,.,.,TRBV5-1,CASRKGGGGQNIQYF,TGCGCCAGCAGAAAGGGGGGCGGGGGCCAAAACATTCAGTACTTC
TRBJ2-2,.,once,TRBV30,CAWTRRRGSDTGELFF,TGTGCCTGGACCCGCCGACGGGGGTCGGACACCGGGGAGCTGTTTTTT
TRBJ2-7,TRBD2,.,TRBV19,CASSTTSAGVPPYEQYF,TGTGCCAGTAGTACTACGTCGGCGGGAGTCCCCCCCTACGAGCAGTACTTC
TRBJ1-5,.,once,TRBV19,CASSIRGSANQPQHF,TGTGCCAGTAGTATTCGGGGGAGCGCCAATCAGCCCCAGCATTTT
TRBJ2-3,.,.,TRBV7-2,CASSFSRTETQYF,TGTGCCAGCAGCTTCTCCCGAACCGAGACGCAGTATTTT
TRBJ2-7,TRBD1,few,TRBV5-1,CASSTGQTYEQYF,TGCGCCAGCAGCACGGGACAGACCTACGAGCAGTACTTC
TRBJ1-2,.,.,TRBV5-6,CASSLRAEGYTF,TGTGCCAGCAGCCTCAGGGCAGAAGGCTACACCTTC
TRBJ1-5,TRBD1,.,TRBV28,CASSYTPGQGIHQPQHF,TGTGCCAGCAGTTACACGCCGGGACAGGGTATCCATCAGCCCCAGCATTTT
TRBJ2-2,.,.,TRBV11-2,CASSRRQATYTGELFF,TGTGCCAGCAGCCGGAGACAGGCCACCTACACCGGGGAGCTGTTTTTT